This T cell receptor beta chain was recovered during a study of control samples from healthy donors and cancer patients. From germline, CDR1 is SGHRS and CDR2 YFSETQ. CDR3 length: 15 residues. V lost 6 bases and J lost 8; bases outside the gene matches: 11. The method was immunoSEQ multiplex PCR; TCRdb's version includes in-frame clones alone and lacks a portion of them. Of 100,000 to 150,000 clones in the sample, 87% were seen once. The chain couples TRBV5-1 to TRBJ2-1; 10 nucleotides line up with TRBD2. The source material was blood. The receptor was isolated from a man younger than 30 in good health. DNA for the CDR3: TGCGCCAGCATAAAGCTAGCGGGAGATCGCGATGAGCAGTTCTTC. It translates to CASIKLAGDRDEQFF.